This T cell receptor (beta chain) stems from a study of yellow fever vaccine responses in identical twins. Overall study results and limits: The authors reported partly convergent, partly personalized vaccine responses in identical twins.

The germline V gene has CDR1 SEHNR and CDR2 FQNEAQ (reference sequence). This CDR3 is 16 amino acids long. J gave up 3 bases and V 4 bases, and 10 bases lay outside the gene matches. MiXCR, applied by TCRdb to the RT-PCR reads, yields one record per CDR3 protein. In the table there are fewer than 4,000 distinct CDR3 sequences, about 83% of which are singletons. For this clonotype: Its antigen is unknown.

The chain links TRBV7-9 to TRBJ2-7; 9 nucleotides match TRBD1. This TCR was recovered from a woman aged 18-29 years who received the yellow fever vaccine. Sequenced here: T cells from blood (PBMCs), unsorted or a sorted subset (not recorded which), sampled before or after yellow fever vaccination (not recorded which). CDR3 sequence: CASSSSGGQGSYEQYF. DNA of the CDR3: TGTGCCAGCAGCTCTAGTGGGGGACAGGGAAGCTACGAGCAGTACTTC.